A selection of T cell receptor beta chains follows, all from one sample in a study of T cells in Graves' hyperthyroidism and ophthalmopathy. TCRdb re-called the multiplex PCR reads with MiXCR, one entry per CDR3 protein. The top ten hold approximately 15% of the sample, which has over 700,000 distinct CDR3 sequences, approximately 18% seen once. Sample: blood. The receptors were sampled from a woman aged 45-59 years with Graves' hyperthyroidism that later progressed to Graves' ophthalmopathy. Each CDR3 is given with its conserved first and last residue. A D gene is named only where the DNA matches it firmly. Where a row states a size, it is once, few, many or the class of an expanded clone; other rows omit it.

v_call	j_call	clone_size	d_call	cdr3_aa	cdr3_nt
TRBV5-1	TRBJ2-7	few	TRBD1	CASSFGQGDEQYF	TGCGCCAGCAGCTTTGGACAGGGCGACGAGCAGTACTTC
TRBV7-9	TRBJ2-3	NA	NA	CASSLDFSGTQYF	TGTGCCAGCAGCTTAGATTTCAGTGGTACGCAGTATTTT
TRBV27	TRBJ2-7	few	NA	CASSPGLKFYEQYF	TGTGCCAGCAGTCCGGGACTCAAATTCTACGAGCAGTACTTC
TRBV11-3	TRBJ2-1	NA	NA	CAIGELGRGIAYNEQFF	TGTGCCATCGGGGAGCTCGGTCGAGGGATAGCCTACAATGAGCAGTTCTTC
TRBV11-2	TRBJ1-6	few	TRBD1	CASSLNPGTDNSPLHF	TGTGCCAGCAGCCTAAATCCCGGGACAGATAATTCACCCCTCCACTTT
TRBV2	TRBJ2-7	many	NA	CASTIPGEGHEQYF	TGTGCCAGCACTATTCCGGGAGAAGGCCACGAGCAGTACTTC
TRBV29-1	TRBJ2-1	NA	NA	CSVVSESNYNEQFF	TGCAGCGTTGTATCGGAAAGTAATTACAATGAGCAGTTCTTC
TRBV3-1	TRBJ1-5	many	NA	CASSQDFNSNQPQHF	TGTGCCAGCAGCCAAGACTTCAATAGCAATCAGCCCCAGCATTTT
TRBV20-1	TRBJ2-7	many	NA	CSARDQGDYEQYF	TGCAGTGCTAGAGATCAGGGTGACTACGAGCAGTACTTC
TRBV29-1	TRBJ2-7	NA	TRBD1	CSARPGQGGEQYF	TGCAGCGCCCGGCCGGGACAGGGGGGCGAGCAGTACTTC
TRBV20-1	TRBJ1-1	NA	TRBD1	CSADSGTGVLVEAFF	TGCAGTGCGGACAGCGGGACAGGGGTTTTGGTTGAAGCTTTCTTT
TRBV20-1	TRBJ2-4	few	NA	CSATKGGNIQYF	TGCAGTGCTACAAAGGGAGGAAACATTCAGTACTTC
TRBV5-6	TRBJ1-3	few	TRBD1	CASSAQDRVGNTIYF	TGTGCCAGCAGCGCTCAAGACAGGGTCGGAAACACCATATATTTT
TRBV3-1	TRBJ1-4	many	NA	CASSQPTGTSNEKLFF	TGTGCCAGCAGCCAACCAACCGGGACAAGCAATGAAAAACTGTTTTTT
TRBV5-1	TRBJ1-1	many	NA	CASRNLLGAEAFF	TGCGCCAGCAGAAATCTCCTCGGGGCTGAAGCTTTCTTT
TRBV7-2	TRBJ1-2	many	TRBD1	CASSLGVQGAYGYTF	TGTGCCAGCAGCTTAGGAGTACAGGGGGCCTATGGCTACACCTTC
TRBV12-3/TRBV12-4	TRBJ1-5	many	NA	CASTAGGNQPQHF	TGTGCCAGCACCGCTGGGGGAAATCAGCCCCAGCATTTT
TRBV7-9	TRBJ2-6	NA	NA	CASSYGFATGANVLTF	TGTGCCAGCAGCTACGGCTTTGCCACCGGGGCCAACGTCCTGACTTTC
TRBV19	TRBJ1-2	few	NA	CASSDTSEIVSYGYTF	TGTGCCAGTAGCGACACTTCAGAGATCGTTTCCTATGGCTACACCTTC
TRBV6-1	TRBJ1-1	many	NA	CASIRDTEAFF	TGTGCCAGCATACGGGACACTGAAGCTTTCTTT
TRBV10-1	TRBJ2-5	NA	NA	CTSQVLKDQETQYF	TGCACCAGCCAGGTTCTTAAGGATCAAGAGACCCAGTACTTC
TRBV6-1	TRBJ2-3	many	NA	CASAGGWSRADTQYF	TGTGCCAGCGCCGGCGGGTGGAGCCGCGCAGATACGCAGTATTTT
TRBV5-5	TRBJ1-1	many	NA	CASSTPNTEAFF	TGTGCCAGCAGCACCCCAAACACTGAAGCTTTCTTT
TRBV5-1	TRBJ1-2	many	TRBD1	CASSMDRGNGYTF	TGCGCCAGCAGCATGGACAGGGGGAACGGCTACACCTTC
TRBV3-1	TRBJ2-1	many	TRBD2	CASSAQSGGEDNEQFF	TGTGCCAGCAGCGCCCAAAGCGGGGGGGAAGACAATGAGCAGTTCTTC
TRBV3-1	TRBJ1-3	NA	NA	CASSQKTGLRPGNTIYF	TGTGCCAGCAGCCAGAAAACTGGTTTGCGCCCCGGAAACACCATATATTTT
TRBV20-1	TRBJ2-3	few	TRBD1	CSASKQGMSTDTQYF	TGCAGTGCGAGTAAACAGGGGATGAGCACAGATACGCAGTATTTT
TRBV25-1	TRBJ2-1	NA	NA	CASTGGDSGSSYNEQFF	TGTGCCAGCACGGGAGGGGACAGCGGATCCTCCTACAATGAGCAGTTCTTC
TRBV5-1	TRBJ1-4	few	NA	CASSLARRLNEKLFF	TGCGCCAGCAGCTTGGCCAGGAGGCTGAATGAAAAACTGTTTTTT
TRBV18	TRBJ2-1	many	TRBD1	CASSPRQGADEQFF	TGTGCCAGCTCTCCGAGGCAGGGGGCCGATGAGCAGTTCTTC
TRBV7-9	TRBJ2-2	NA	NA	CASSLSGPTGELFF	TGTGCCAGCAGCTTATCAGGGCCCACCGGGGAGCTGTTTTTT
TRBV4-1	TRBJ1-2	few	NA	CASSDGVREDYTF	TGCGCCAGCAGCGACGGGGTCAGGGAGGACTACACCTTC
TRBV6-5	TRBJ2-5	NA	NA	CASSYGQFAETQYF	TGTGCCAGCAGTTACGGGCAGTTCGCGGAGACCCAGTACTTC
TRBV12-3/TRBV12-4	TRBJ1-1	NA	NA	CATQGAEAFF	TGTGCCACACAGGGAGCTGAAGCTTTCTTT
TRBV11-3	TRBJ2-1	many	NA	CASSPTGLHNEQFF	TGTGCCAGCAGCCCCACCGGACTCCACAATGAGCAGTTCTTC
TRBV7-9	TRBJ2-3	many	TRBD2	CASSLEGRAGGVTDTQYF	TGTGCCAGCAGCTTGGAAGGCCGAGCGGGGGGTGTAACAGATACGCAGTATTTT
TRBV4-1	TRBJ2-1	NA	TRBD2	CASSQGARLAGGGNEQFF	TGCGCCAGCAGCCAAGGGGCTCGACTAGCGGGGGGGGGGAATGAGCAGTTCTTC
TRBV2	TRBJ2-7	many	NA	CASSRGSGLAYEQYF	TGTGCCAGCAGTCGAGGATCGGGACTGGCCTACGAGCAGTACTTC
TRBV19	TRBJ2-7	NA	NA	CASSRQVSSYEQYF	TGTGCCAGTAGTCGACAGGTGAGCTCCTACGAGCAGTACTTC
TRBV7-2	TRBJ2-7	NA	NA	CASLAQGGSYEQYF	TGTGCCAGCCTTGCCCAGGGCGGCTCCTACGAGCAGTACTTC
TRBV20-1	TRBJ1-1	many	NA	CSAPPGDTEAFF	TGCAGTGCCCCCCCCGGGGACACTGAAGCTTTCTTT
TRBV5-4	TRBJ1-1	NA	TRBD1	CASSPLPGTGGLVTEAFF	TGCGCCAGCAGCCCCCTCCCCGGGACAGGGGGCCTGGTGACTGAAGCTTTCTTT
TRBV6-1	TRBJ1-1	NA	NA	CASRTWGRTEAFF	TGTGCCAGCAGGACGTGGGGTCGTACTGAAGCTTTCTTT